Following are 14 T cell receptor beta chains from one sample sequenced in a study of blood T cells in healthy people across ages. The second PCR ran about 6 to 11 cycles with a sample-barcoded 5' primer and J-beta primers. TCRdb fed the 5' RACE reads into MiXCR, producing one record per CDR3 protein. The data show hundreds of thousands of distinct CDR3 sequences, about a fifth seen once. What was sequenced was blood. These receptors were taken from a man in his 70s in good health.

The CDR3, as DNA: TGCAGCCTGCGTGAAAACACAGATACGCAGTATTTT. Translated, it gives CSLRENTDTQYF. The chain couples TRBV29-1 to TRBJ2-3; no definite D call. CDR1 is SQVTM and CDR2 is ANQGSEA in the germline V gene. The V and J ends lost 8 bases and 2 bases respectively, with 11 bases between them. The CDR3 loop spans 12 amino acids.

The chain has TRBV20-1 and TRBJ1-5; maybe TRBD1 (5 bases). CDR3 length: 15 residues. Trimming stripped 2 bases from V and 0 bases from J, with 11 bases between. Germline CDR1 DFQATT, CDR2 SNEGSKA (reference sequence). CDR3 protein: CSARLGQSSNQPQHF. CDR3 nucleotides: TGCAGTGCTAGATTGGGGCAGTCTAGCAATCAGCCCCAGCATTTT.

In its sample, this clonotype was seen a few times. The chain has TRBV12-3 or TRBV12-4 and TRBJ1-4; D remains ambiguous. The germline V and J ends were trimmed by 8 bases and 7 bases, with 8 bases remaining between them. The CDR3 totals 11 residues. CDR3 protein: CASSRSEKLFF. DNA of the CDR3: TGTGCCAGCTCCCGGAGTGAAAAACTGTTTTTT.

Here the CDR3 DNA reads TGTGCCAGCAAAGCTCTAGCGGGGGAACCGTTACAGACCCAGTACTTC. The encoded protein is CASKALAGEPLQTQYF. The J gene is TRBJ2-1, the V gene TRBV6-1; 10 bases are shared with TRBD2. The end of the DNA is better explained by TRBJ2-5, so the J call may be wrong. The CDR3 spans 16 residues. The V gene's germline CDR1 is MNHNS and CDR2 SASEGT.

V usage is TRBV5-1 and J usage is TRBJ1-4; a weak D match, TRBD1 (5 bases). Germline CDR1 is SGHRS and CDR2 is YFSETQ. V dropped 4 bases and J dropped 3 bases, with 13 bases sitting between them. The CDR3 is 15 amino acids. CDR3 nucleotides: TGCGCCAGCAGCGCCGGGTCGGGGCCTAATGAAAAACTGTTTTTT. It translates to CASSAGSGPNEKLFF. Variable domain in full (rest from reference TRBV5-1 and TRBJ1-4): KAGVTQTPRYLIKTRGQQVTLSCSPISGHRSVSWYQQTPGQGLQFLFEYFSETQRNKGNFPGRFSGRQFSNSRSEMNVSTLELGDSALYLCASSAGSGPNEKLFFGSGTQLSVL.

The gene calls are TRBV12-3 or TRBV12-4 and TRBJ2-5, with D perhaps matching TRBD1 (6 bases). The CDR3 runs to 14 residues. Trimming cost V 5 bases and J 2 bases, with 12 bases left between them. This CDR3 reads CASSQQGFQETQYF. In DNA form, the CDR3 reads TGTGCCAGCAGTCAACAGGGTTTTCAAGAGACCCAGTACTTC.

The table lists this clonotype with many counts. The rearrangement links TRBV12-3 or TRBV12-4 to TRBJ2-7; D is perhaps TRBD2 (6 bases). The CDR3 has 14 residues. V lost 1 base and J 3 bases, leaving 10 bases between the germline ends. CDR3 sequence: CASSLERRDYEQYV. The CDR3 nucleotides read TGTGCCAGCAGTTTAGAAAGGCGGGACTACGAGCAGTACGTC.

The sample holds a few counts of this clonotype. The chain couples TRBV12-3 or TRBV12-4 to TRBJ2-1; 9 bases line up with TRBD2. The junction had 5 bases not matched to a gene; V was cut back by 7 bases and J by 7 bases. This CDR3 comprises 13 residues. This CDR3 reads CASIAGVRNEQFF. The CDR3 DNA is TGTGCCAGCATAGCGGGGGTGAGGAATGAGCAGTTCTTC.

V usage is TRBV5-1 and J usage is TRBJ2-2; D ambiguous. This CDR3 region has 13 residues. V lost 4 bases to trimming and J lost 7 bases, with 11 bases between them. In germline, CDR1 is SGHRS, CDR2 YFSETQ. The CDR3 here is CASSILVGGELFF. For the CDR3, the DNA is TGCGCCAGCAGCATATTAGTCGGCGGGGAGCTGTTTTTT.

The CDR3, as DNA: TGTGCCAGCAGCCCCAAACCGGGACAGGGCTACAATGAGCAGTTCTTC. This codes for CASSPKPGQGYNEQFF. The rearrangement joins TRBV27 to TRBJ2-1; TRBD1 agrees at 9 bases. The length of the CDR3 is 16 residues. From germline, CDR1 is MNHEY and CDR2 SMNVEV (reference sequence). V lost 6 bases and J lost 3; bases outside the gene matches: 9.

This clonotype turned up a few times. V gene TRBV6-6 combines with J gene TRBJ2-1; 7 positions agree with TRBD2. With V trimmed by 0 bases and J by 5 bases, 13 bases remained unmatched. The CDR3 has 18 amino acids. CDR1 MNHNY and CDR2 SVGAGI come from the germline V gene (reference sequence). This CDR3 reads CASSYSPGLPQGDNEQFF. Written as DNA, the CDR3 is TGTGCCAGCAGTTACTCGCCGGGACTACCCCAAGGGGACAATGAGCAGTTCTTC.

The V call is TRBV27, the J call TRBJ2-2, with TRBD1 matching 11 bases. Germline V gene data show CDR1 as MNHEY and CDR2 as SMNVEV (reference sequence). This CDR3 spans 18 amino acids. J gave up 4 bases and V 8 bases, and 15 bases lay outside the gene matches. The CDR3 coding sequence is TGTGCCAGCGCGACTCGGGGACAGGGGGGTCAAGTCACCGGGGAGCTGTTTTTT. Translated, it gives CASATRGQGGQVTGELFF.

The J gene is TRBJ1-1, the V gene TRBV4-2; a possible D gene is TRBD1 (5 bases). Germline-derived CDR1 and CDR2 are LGHNA and YNFKEQ. The CDR3 totals 13 residues. Trimming pared 11 bases from V and 1 base from J, leaving 14 bases between. CDR3 protein: CASQELGNTEAFF. CDR3 coding DNA: TGTGCCTCACAGGAGCTTGGGAACACTGAAGCTTTCTTT.

This clonotype appeared once. This CDR3 is missing its conserved last phenylalanine or tryptophan, likely due to a read error. This chain joins TRBV9 and TRBJ1-1, with TRBD1 matching 9 bases. The CDR3 totals 15 residues. Trimming cost V 4 bases and J 5 bases; bases outside gene matches: 9. CDR1 and CDR2 (germline): SGDLS, YYNGEE. The CDR3 coding sequence is TGTGCCAGCAGCTTTCAGACAGGGGGGAGTACTGAAGCTTTCCTT. Translation gives CASSFQTGGSTEAFL.